This TCR beta chain was documented in a study of shared clonotypes between healthy human individuals. Using immunoSEQ multiplex PCR, the repertoire was profiled, and TCRdb retains in-frame clones only, with some absent. This table has about 520,000 clones, roughly 80% appearing once. The CDR3 has 15 residues. The germline V gene encodes CDR1 MNHNY and CDR2 SVGAGI (reference sequence). The ends lost 4 bases at V and 3 bases at J; junction bases unmatched: 1. The donor population consisted of healthy HIV-negative adults with no recent acute infections or vaccinations. This clone came up many times. The sample comprised PBMCs. The chain carries TRBV6-6 and TRBJ2-5; the match to TRBD2 covers 14 bases. The TCR comes from a woman in her 40s in good health. Some clones in this sample may be carry-over from other donors' samples. The CDR3 reads CASSSGLAGEETQYF. In DNA form, the CDR3 reads TGTGCCAGCAGTTCGGGACTAGCGGGAGAAGAGACCCAGTACTTC.